This is a list of T cell receptor beta chains from one sample in a study of T cell therapy after organ transplantation. The antigens these receptors bind are not known. Only in-frame clones appear in the TCRdb table, and some are missing; sequencing was by immunoSEQ multiplex PCR. The repertoire holds 45,000 to 60,000 clones, with 94% as singletons. Sample: CD8+ T cells from blood, taken before autologous CMV-specific T cell therapy. The origin of the receptors is a human patient who had received a solid organ transplant and had CMV disease. CDR3s include the opening cysteine and the closing phenylalanine or tryptophan. Clone size appears in some rows only: once, few, many, or a class for an expanded clone.

>-|TRBV30|13
CAWSKRAGNTIYF
>-|TRBV7-6|13
CASSLLEAEGYTF
>-|TRBV9|13
CASSGANTDTQYF
>-|TRBV6-1|16
CASSEAMTGGTDTQYF
>-|TRBV2|15
CASSTRQGIPGELFF
>-|TRBV7-9|16
CASSLTRLAGGYEQYF
>few|TRBV4-3|17
CASSRAPTGEATDTQYF
>-|TRBV4-3|14
CASSQGLAPNEQFF
>once|TRBV30|14
CAWNTGTGTYEQYF
>-|TRBV29-1|12
CSVESQSYEQYF
>once|TRBV4-1|16
CASSPIGQGAIQPQHF
>-|TRBV6-1|15
CASSEDLGGSYEQYF
>-|TRBV30|13
CAWSSTVNTEAFF
>-|TRBV6-5|14
CASSYMGGQGPPYF
>-|TRBV7-9|15
CASSLASGGEETQYF
>-|TRBV13|14
CASSLVGREETQYF
>-|TRBV6-1|15
CASSENEGSSYEQYF
>-|TRBV5-6|16
CASSFQGAWSNQPQHF
>-|TRBV7-9|12
CASSLISDTIYF
>once|TRBV6-5|16
CASSYFAGGFQETQYF
>-|TRBV19|14
CAGKPGQENTEAFF
>-|TRBV11-3|13
CASSSRAPGELFF
>-|TRBV4-1|18
CASSQRSKDRGLIYEQCF
>few|TRBV5-1|12
CASSLGQDGYTF
>-|TRBV30|13
CAWSVLSTDTQYF
>-|TRBV18|12
CASSLNTGELFF
>-|TRBV15|13
CATTPGTTNEQFF
>-|TRBV15|17
CATSRDRTGGELETQYF
>-|TRBV19|16
CASSIAETGTPYGYTF
>-|TRBV4-2|17
CASSQEPKRGAGETQYF
>-|TRBV5-4|17
CASSLDRPQGPRIEQFF
>-|TRBV15|17
CATSRDGASGTTDTQYF
>-|TRBV30|12
CSVGGNTGELFF
>-|TRBV11-2|17
CASSKWTGAVLADTQYF
>-|TRBV25-1|14
CASSESNSGNTIYF
>-|TRBV20-1|11
CSARVAYGYTF
>-|TRBV19|14
CASSMAAGGYEQYF
>once|TRBV11-2|13
CASSPQRGRGYTF
>-|TRBV4-2|15
CASRPAGGPVNEQFF
>once|TRBV27|16
CASSLNSQGQGDGYTF
>-|TRBV6-5|14
CASSYSGVGQPQHF
>-|TRBV19|11
CASTGWYGYTF
>-|TRBV10-1|16
CASSESGAGPGETQYF
>once|TRBV27|16
CASSLLGDGLNSPLHF
>-|TRBV25-1|13
CASSPGGNNEQFF
>-|TRBV25-1|17
CASSTLEGGSWDNEQFF
>-|TRBV11-3|13
CASSLATNYEQYF
>-|TRBV27|15
CASSIGTVGGETQYF
>-|TRBV5-6|15
CASSLGGRSNQPQHF
>-|TRBV4-1|15
CASSQEGSGTTEAFF
>-|TRBV7-9|17
CASSRGAVLSGANVLTF
>-|TRBV9|16
CASSDRDRGIGEKLFF
>-|TRBV10-3|15
CAISRDRGMGNEQFF
>-|TRBV5-3|20
CARSLKSNQARMLAKETQYF
>-|TRBV27|13
CASRTRGGTEAFF
>-|TRBV6-5|12
CASSYAGTEAFF
>-|TRBV7-8|14
CASSIGTPSYEQYF
>-|TRBV12-5|12
CASGLVTGELFF
>-|TRBV7-9|15
CASSFLGTLNTEAFF